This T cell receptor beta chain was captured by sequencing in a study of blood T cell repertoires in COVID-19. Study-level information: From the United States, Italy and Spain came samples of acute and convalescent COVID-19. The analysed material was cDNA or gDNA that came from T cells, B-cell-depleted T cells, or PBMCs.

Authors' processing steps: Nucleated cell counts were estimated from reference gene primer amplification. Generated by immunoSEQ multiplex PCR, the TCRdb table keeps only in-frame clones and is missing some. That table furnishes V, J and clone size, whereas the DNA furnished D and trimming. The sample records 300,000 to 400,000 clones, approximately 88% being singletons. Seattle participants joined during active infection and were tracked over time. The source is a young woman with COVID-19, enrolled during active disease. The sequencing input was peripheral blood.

The CDR3 reads CASSQGQGGEQYF. The CDR3 DNA follows: TGCGCCAGCAGCCAGGGACAGGGGGGCGAGCAGTACTTC. This chain uses TRBV4-3 with TRBJ2-7; 11 bases are a match to TRBD1. The CDR3 consists of 13 residues. The trim removed 3 bases at V and 6 bases at J, leaving 1 base unmatched. The V gene's germline CDR1 is LGHNA and CDR2 YSLEER.